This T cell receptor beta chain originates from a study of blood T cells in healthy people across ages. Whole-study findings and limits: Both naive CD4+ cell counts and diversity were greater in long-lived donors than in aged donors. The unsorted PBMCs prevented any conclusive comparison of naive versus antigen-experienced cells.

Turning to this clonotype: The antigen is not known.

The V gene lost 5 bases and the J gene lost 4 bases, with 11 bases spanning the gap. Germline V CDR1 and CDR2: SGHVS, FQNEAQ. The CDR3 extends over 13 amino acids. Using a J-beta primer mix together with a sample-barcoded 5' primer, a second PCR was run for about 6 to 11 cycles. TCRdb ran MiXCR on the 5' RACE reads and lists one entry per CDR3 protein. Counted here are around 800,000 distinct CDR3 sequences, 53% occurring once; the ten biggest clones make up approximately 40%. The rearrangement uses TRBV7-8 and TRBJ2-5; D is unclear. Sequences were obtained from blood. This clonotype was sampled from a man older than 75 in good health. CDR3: CASSAPNGETQYF. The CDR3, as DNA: TGTGCCAGCAGCGCCCCGAACGGAGAGACCCAGTACTTC.